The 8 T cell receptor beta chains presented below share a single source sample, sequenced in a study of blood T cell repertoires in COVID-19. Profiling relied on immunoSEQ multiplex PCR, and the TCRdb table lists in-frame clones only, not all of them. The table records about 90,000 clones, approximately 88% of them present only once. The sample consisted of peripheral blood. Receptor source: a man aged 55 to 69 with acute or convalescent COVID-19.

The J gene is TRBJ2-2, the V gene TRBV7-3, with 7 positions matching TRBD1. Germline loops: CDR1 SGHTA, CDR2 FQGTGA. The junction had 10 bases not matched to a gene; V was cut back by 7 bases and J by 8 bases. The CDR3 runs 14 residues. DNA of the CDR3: TGTGCCAGCATCACCACAGGGGCCCGGGGGGAGCTGTTTTTT. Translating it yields CASITTGARGELFF.

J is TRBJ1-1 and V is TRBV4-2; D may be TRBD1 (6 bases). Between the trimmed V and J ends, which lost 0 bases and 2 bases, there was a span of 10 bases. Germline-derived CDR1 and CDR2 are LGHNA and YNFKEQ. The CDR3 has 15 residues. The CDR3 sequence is CASSQDNRVNTEAFF. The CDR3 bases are TGTGCCAGCAGCCAAGATAACAGGGTCAACACTGAAGCTTTCTTT.

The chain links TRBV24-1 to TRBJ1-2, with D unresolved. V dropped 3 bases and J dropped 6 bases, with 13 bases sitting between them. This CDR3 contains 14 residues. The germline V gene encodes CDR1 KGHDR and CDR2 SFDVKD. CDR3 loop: CATSDGSRGHGYTF. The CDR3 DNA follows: TGTGCCACCAGTGATGGATCACGCGGGCATGGCTACACCTTC.

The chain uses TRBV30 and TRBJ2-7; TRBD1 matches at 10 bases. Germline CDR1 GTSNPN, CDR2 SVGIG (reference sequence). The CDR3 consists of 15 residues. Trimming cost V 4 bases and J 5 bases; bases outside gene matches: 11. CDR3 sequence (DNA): TGTGCCTGGACCCCTCTGGGACAGGGGTTAGACGAGCAGTACTTC. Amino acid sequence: CAWTPLGQGLDEQYF.

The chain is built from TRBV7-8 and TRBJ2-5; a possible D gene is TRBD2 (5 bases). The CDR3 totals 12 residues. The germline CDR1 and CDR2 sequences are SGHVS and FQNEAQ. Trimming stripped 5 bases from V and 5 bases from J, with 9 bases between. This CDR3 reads CASSPDYETQYF. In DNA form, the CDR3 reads TGTGCCAGCAGCCCAGACTACGAGACCCAGTACTTC.

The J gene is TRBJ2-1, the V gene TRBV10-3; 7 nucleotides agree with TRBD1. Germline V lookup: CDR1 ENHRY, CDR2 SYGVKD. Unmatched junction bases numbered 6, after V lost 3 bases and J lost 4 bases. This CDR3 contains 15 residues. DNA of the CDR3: TGTGCCATCAGTGATTCAGGGGGTCGGTACAATGAGCAGTTCTTC. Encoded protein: CAISDSGGRYNEQFF.

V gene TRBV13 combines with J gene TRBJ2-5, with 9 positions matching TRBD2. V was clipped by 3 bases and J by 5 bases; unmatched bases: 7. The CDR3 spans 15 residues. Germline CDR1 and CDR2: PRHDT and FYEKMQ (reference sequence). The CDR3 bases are TGTGCCAGCAGCTTGAACCGCGGGAGGGGGGAGACCCAGTACTTC. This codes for CASSLNRGRGETQYF.

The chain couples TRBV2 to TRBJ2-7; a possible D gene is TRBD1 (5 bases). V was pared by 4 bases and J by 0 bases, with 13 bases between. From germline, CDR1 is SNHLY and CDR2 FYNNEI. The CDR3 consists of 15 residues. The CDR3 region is CASSGQGVSSYEQYF. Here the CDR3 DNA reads TGTGCCAGCAGTGGTCAGGGCGTTAGCTCCTACGAGCAGTACTTC.